Presented here are 24 T cell receptor beta chains from one specimen sequenced in a study of tumor-infiltrating lymphocytes in primary liver carcinoma. Co-extraction yielded RNA and DNA from around 20-30 mg of unsorted bulk tissue. The investigators made TCR beta cDNA from approximately 0.5 ug total RNA, using a constant-region primer. Slightly modified ARM-PCR served as the procedure for the TCR beta libraries. These libraries came from three rounds of nested multiplex PCR. Primers for the first two PCR rounds were TRBV1-TRBV30 forward primers and a C-beta reverse primer (about 9 cycles per round). Each CDR3 protein gets one entry after TCRdb re-called the multiplex PCR reads with MiXCR. Of more than 50,000 distinct CDR3 sequences listed, 70% to 75% are singletons. The material sequenced was liver tumor tissue from sampling region 2. Indicated subset: tumor region T2, inferior pole. The receptors shown here come from a middle-aged man with primary liver carcinoma and hepatitis B virus infection.

The chain couples TRBV6-5 to TRBJ2-6, with 8 bases aligning to TRBD1. The CDR3 loop spans 18 amino acids. Germline V gene sequence: CDR1 MNHEY, CDR2 SVGAGI. Trimming cost V 10 bases and J 2 bases; bases outside gene matches: 16. The CDR3: CANSHWTGMKAGANVLTF. The CDR3 DNA is TGTGCCAATAGTCATTGGACAGGGATGAAAGCTGGGGCCAACGTCCTGACTTTC.

With regard to this clonotype: This likely comes from a read error, as the CDR3 has no conserved phenylalanine or tryptophan at its end. The chain carries TRBV12-3 or TRBV12-4 and TRBJ2-7; TRBD2 matches at 12 bases. The length of the CDR3 is 16 residues. The DNA of the CDR3 is TGTGCCAGCAAAGGACTAGCGGGGAACCCTTCCCACGAACAGTACTTA. Its translation is CASKGLAGNPSHEQYL.

Concerning this clonotype itself: One junction end disagrees with the germline gene, perhaps due to a read error. V and J are TRBV12-3 or TRBV12-4 and TRBJ2-3; weak D call: TRBD1 (5 bases). The length of the CDR3 is 14 residues. The CDR3 protein is CASSFIQGTDKQYF. The CDR3 coding sequence is TGTGCCAGCAGTTTCATCCAGGGCACAGATAAGCAGTATTTT.

Comment on this clonotype: Mismatch with germline at one junction end may stem from a read error. The rearrangement links TRBV6-1 to TRBJ1-2, with D hard to call. The CDR3 totals 13 residues. Germline-derived CDR1 and CDR2 are MNHNS and SASEGT. CDR3 in DNA: TGTACCAGCAGTGAAAAGGAGAACTACGGCTACACCTTC. Translating it yields CTSSEKENYGYTF.

With regard to this clonotype: A read error may produce the germline difference seen at one junction end. The chain links TRBV5-5 to TRBJ2-5; TRBD2 might be the D (6 bases). The CDR3 totals 14 residues. CDR1 SGHKS and CDR2 YYEKEE come from the germline V gene (reference sequence). CDR3 nucleotides: TGTGCCACCAGCTTGGAAAGGGGAGGAGAGACCCAGTACTTC. It specifies CATSLERGGETQYF.

This clonotype showed up many times. The chain links TRBV11-2 to TRBJ2-5, with D perhaps being TRBD1 or TRBD2 (5 bases each). The V end was cut by 7 bases, the J end by 10 bases, with 22 bases between. The CDR3 runs 14 residues. Germline CDR1 reads SGHAT; CDR2 reads FQNNGV. In DNA form, the CDR3 reads TGTGCCAGCACCCTAGTGGGTGGGGCGGGTGGCCAGTACTTC. Residues: CASTLVGGAGGQYF.

This clonotype was seen just once. The conserved final phenylalanine or tryptophan is absent from the CDR3, which likely points to a read error. The CDR3 nucleotides read TGTCCCAGCAGTCCTACAGGGTCCGGGGCCAACGTCCTGACTTAC. Its protein product is CPSSPTGSGANVLTY. V is TRBV6-6 and J is TRBJ2-6, with D possibly being TRBD1 (6 bases). The CDR3 is 15 amino acids. CDR1 is MNHNY and CDR2 is SVGAGI in the germline V gene (reference sequence).

Concerning this clonotype itself: A much larger clone differs by one base, so this may be a read error. The chain couples TRBV12-3 or TRBV12-4 to TRBJ2-7; D tentatively reads TRBD1 or TRBD2 (6 bases each). This CDR3 is 15 amino acids long. The CDR3 loop is CTSSFGGGRYGEQYF. Here the CDR3 DNA reads TGTACCAGCAGTTTCGGTGGGGGGCGGTACGGCGAGCAGTACTTC.

Comments on this clonotype: The junction does not match germline at one end; this may be a read error. CDR3 nucleotides: TGCGCCAGCAGCCTTTATGACAATCAGCATTTCTTC. Residues: CASSLYDNQHFF. The J gene is TRBJ2-1, the V gene TRBV4-1; D call uncertain. Germline V lookup: CDR1 MGHRA, CDR2 YSYEKL. The CDR3 loop spans 12 amino acids.

In this sample, this clonotype turned up once. The genes are TRBV29-1 and TRBJ2-3; the D is unclear. Germline CDR1 reads SQVTM; CDR2 reads ANQGSEA. The V end lost 7 bases, the J end lost 4 bases, and 24 bases lay between the germline ends. CDR3 length equals 16 residues. The CDR3 sequence: CSASPLSAEFADTQYF. CDR3 coding DNA: TGCAGCGCCAGCCCGCTATCGGCTGAATTCGCAGATACGCAGTATTTT.

In regard to this clonotype: The junction departs from germline at one end; a sequencing error may be responsible. The rearrangement uses TRBV11-2 and TRBJ2-2; a weak D match, TRBD2 (5 bases). The CDR3 consists of 13 residues. Germline V gene data show CDR1 as SGHAT and CDR2 as FQNNGV. CDR3 bases: TGTGCCACGGGTCAGTGGAACACCGGGGAGCCGTTTTTT. Protein product: CATGQWNTGEPFF.

A note on this clonotype: At one end the junction does not follow the germline gene, possibly because of a read error. This chain uses TRBV4-1 with TRBJ2-7; 12 nucleotides agree with TRBD2. Germline CDR1 and CDR2: MGHRA and YSYEKL. The CDR3 spans 19 residues. CDR3 in amino acids: CASSPSGGLAGLGLDEQYF. The CDR3 DNA reads as TGCGCCAGTAGCCCATCAGGCGGACTAGCGGGACTCGGGCTCGACGAGCAGTACTTC.

This clonotype was seen just once. This chain connects TRBV11-1 to TRBJ2-3; 8 nucleotides line up with TRBD2. Germline loops: CDR1 SGHAT, CDR2 FQDESV (reference sequence). The CDR3 contains 14 residues. The V gene end was trimmed by 8 bases and the J gene end by 5 bases; junction bases not matched to a gene: 9. For the CDR3, the DNA is TGTGCCAGCGCGGGGGGAGCTCGCAAAGATACGCAGTATTTT. The encoded protein is CASAGGARKDTQYF. The complete variable domain, with remaining parts taken from reference TRBV11-1 and TRBJ2-3, reads EAEVAQSPRYKITEKSQAVAFWCDPISGHATLYWYRQILGQGPELLVQFQDESVVDDSQLPKDRFSAERLKGVDSTLKIQPAELGDSAMYLCASAGGARKDTQYFGPGTRLTVL.

This clonotype was seen once. One end of the junction is discordant with germline, which a read error may explain. V gene TRBV7-2 combines with J gene TRBJ2-7; TRBD2 matches 7 bases. There are 15 residues in the CDR3. Germline lookup yields CDR1 SGHTA and CDR2 FQGNSA. The CDR3 loop reads CASNLASGGWDEQYF. CDR3 nucleotides: TGTGCCAGCAACTTAGCTAGCGGTGGATGGGACGAGCAGTACTTC.

The chain recombines TRBV11-2 with TRBJ1-2; TRBD1 might be the D (6 bases). V dropped 11 bases and J dropped 4 bases, with 20 bases sitting between them. This CDR3 region has 14 residues. Looked up from germline, CDR1 is SGHAT and CDR2 is FQNNGV. The CDR3 DNA reads TGTGCCGACAGAAAGAGGGACACCACCTATGGCTACACCTTC. This gives the protein CADRKRDTTYGYTF. Together with reference TRBV11-2 and TRBJ1-2, the CDR3 gives the full variable domain: EAGVAQSPRYKIIEKRQSVAFWCNPISGHATLYWYQQILGQGPKLLIQFQNNGVVDDSQLPKDRFSAERLKGVDSTLKIQPAKLEDSAVYLCADRKRDTTYGYTFGSGTRLTVV.

Points on this clonotype: A much larger clone lies one base from this, so it may be a read error. V gene TRBV16 combines with J gene TRBJ2-7; D not certain. CDR3 size: 13 residues. From germline, CDR1 is KGHSY and CDR2 FQNENV. V gave up 4 bases and J gave up 7 bases, with 14 bases separating them. The CDR3 DNA reads TGTGCCAGCAGCCGATCTCTCGTGTGGGAGCAGTACTTC. Its protein is CASSRSLVWEQYF.

This clonotype was seen many times. The rearrangement uses TRBV19 and TRBJ2-7; 10 bases are a match to TRBD2. The CDR3 extends over 15 amino acids. With V trimmed by 3 bases and J by 5 bases, 7 bases remained unmatched. Germline V lookup: CDR1 LNHDA, CDR2 SQIVND (reference sequence). In DNA, the CDR3 is TGTGCCAGTAGTATTGTGGCTAGCGGGAGTAACGAGCAGTACTTC. Its protein is CASSIVASGSNEQYF. Drawing the rest from reference TRBV19 and TRBJ2-7, the complete variable domain is DGGITQSPKYLFRKEGQNVTLSCEQNLNHDAMYWYRQDPGQGLRLIYYSQIVNDFQKGDIAEGYSVSREKKESFPLTVTSAQKNPTAFYLCASSIVASGSNEQYFGPGTRLTVT.

This clonotype was seen at least ten times. This chain connects TRBV7-8 to TRBJ2-5; 7 bases match TRBD1. V was clipped by 5 bases and J by 2 bases; unmatched bases: 11. From germline, CDR1 is SGHVS and CDR2 FQNEAQ. The length of the CDR3 is 16 residues. The CDR3: CASSPRRAGGQETQYF. The CDR3, as DNA: TGTGCCAGCAGCCCCCGGAGAGCAGGGGGTCAAGAGACCCAGTACTTC.

Turning to this clonotype: Given a much more abundant clone one base away, this may be a read error. The chain links TRBV5-5 to TRBJ2-7; 9 bases align to TRBD1. The CDR3 has 16 residues. Per the germline V gene, CDR1 is SGHKS and CDR2 is YYEKEE (reference sequence). CDR3 bases: TGTGCCAGCAGCTTGGTTACAGGGGGCTTCAACTACGGGCAGTACTTC. Translation gives CASSLVTGGFNYGQYF.

Remarks on this clonotype: This likely comes from a read error, as the CDR3 has no conserved phenylalanine or tryptophan at its end. Because the CDR3's place on the DNA is in doubt, the DNA is left out and the CDR3 is given as listed by TCRdb. This rearrangement joins TRBV11-1 to TRBJ2-1; TRBD2 is the table's D call and was not checked against the DNA. Germline assignment: CDR1 SGHAT and CDR2 FQDESV (reference sequence). Counting both end residues, the CDR3 totals 17 amino acids. CDR3 loop: CASSLGLVGEVDNEQLL.

This clonotype was seen a few times. One end of the junction varies from germline; a read error may be responsible. V and J are TRBV4-1 and TRBJ2-2; D gene uncertain. The germline gives CDR1 MGHRA, CDR2 YSYEKL. The CDR3 covers 15 residues. DNA of the CDR3: TGCGCCAGCAACCAAGAAGTTGCTAACACTGGGGAGCTGTTTTTT. Its translation: CASNQEVANTGELFF.

In regard to this clonotype: One end of the junction does not line up with germline, which may come from a read error. J is TRBJ2-1 and V is TRBV11-2, with 8 bases aligning to TRBD2. Germline V gives CDR1 SGHAT, CDR2 FQNNGV. The CDR3 sequence is 14 residues long. The CDR3 region is CASSPGGPYIEQSF. The CDR3 DNA sequence: TGTGCCAGCAGTCCGGGAGGGCCGTACATTGAGCAGTCCTTC.

The chain joins TRBV11-2 to TRBJ2-7; 15 nucleotides match TRBD2. V gave up 5 bases and J gave up 5 bases; unmatched junction bases: 13. The CDR3 covers 18 residues. Per the germline V gene, CDR1 is SGHAT and CDR2 is FQNNGV. The CDR3 region is CASSLSAGLAGGGDEQYF. In nucleotides, the CDR3 is TGTGCCAGCAGCCTATCCGCTGGACTAGCGGGAGGGGGTGACGAGCAGTACTTC. Filled out from reference TRBV11-2 and TRBJ2-7, the complete variable domain reads EAGVAQSPRYKIIEKRQSVAFWCNPISGHATLYWYQQILGQGPKLLIQFQNNGVVDDSQLPKDRFSAERLKGVDSTLKIQPAKLEDSAVYLCASSLSAGLAGGGDEQYFGPGTRLTVT.

In its sample, this clonotype ranks as medium-sized. The chain employs TRBV12-3 or TRBV12-4 and TRBJ2-2, with TRBD1 matching over 7 bases. V was clipped by 6 bases and J by 6 bases; unmatched bases: 1. CDR3 size: 12 residues. CDR3 nucleotides: TGTGCCAGCAGCACAGGGGCCGGGGAGCTGTTTTTT. It codes for CASSTGAGELFF.